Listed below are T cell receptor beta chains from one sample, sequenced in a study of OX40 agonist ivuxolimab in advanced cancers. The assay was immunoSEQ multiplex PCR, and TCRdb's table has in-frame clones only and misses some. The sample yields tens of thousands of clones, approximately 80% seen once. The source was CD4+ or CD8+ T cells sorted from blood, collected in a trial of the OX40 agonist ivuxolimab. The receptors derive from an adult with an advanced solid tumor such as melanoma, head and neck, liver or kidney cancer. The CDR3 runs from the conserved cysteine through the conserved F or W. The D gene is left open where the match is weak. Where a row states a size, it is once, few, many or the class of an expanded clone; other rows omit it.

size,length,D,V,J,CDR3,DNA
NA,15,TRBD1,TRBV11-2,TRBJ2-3,CASSEGQGSTDTQYF,TGTGCCAGCAGCGAGGGACAGGGAAGCACAGATACGCAGTATTTT
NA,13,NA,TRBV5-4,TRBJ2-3,CASSIYNTDTQYF,TGTGCCAGCAGCATTTACAACACAGATACGCAGTATTTT
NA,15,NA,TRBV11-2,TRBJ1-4,CASSLGQGIGEKLFF,TGTGCCAGCAGCTTAGGGCAGGGGATTGGTGAAAAACTGTTTTTT
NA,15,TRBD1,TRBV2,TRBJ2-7,CASSERGQGSYEQYF,TGTGCCAGCAGTGAAAGGGGACAGGGTTCCTACGAGCAGTACTTC
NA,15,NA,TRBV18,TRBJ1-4,CASSPELRGGEKLFF,TGTGCCAGCTCACCAGAATTAAGGGGAGGCGAAAAACTGTTTTTT
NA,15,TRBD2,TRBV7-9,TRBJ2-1,CASSQWTSDYNEQFF,TGTGCCAGCAGTCAATGGACTAGCGACTACAATGAGCAGTTCTTC
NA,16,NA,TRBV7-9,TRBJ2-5,CASSNGLGEIQETQYF,TGTGCCAGCAGCAATGGACTCGGGGAGATTCAAGAGACCCAGTACTTC
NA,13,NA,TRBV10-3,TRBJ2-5,CAISDEFKETQYF,TGTGCCATCAGTGATGAGTTCAAAGAGACCCAGTACTTC
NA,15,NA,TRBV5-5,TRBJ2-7,CASSLVDPGNYEQYF,TGTGCCAGCAGCTTGGTGGACCCCGGAAACTACGAGCAGTACTTC
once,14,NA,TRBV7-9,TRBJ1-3,CASSLKGMANTIYF,TGTGCCAGCAGCTTAAAGGGGATGGCAAACACCATATATTTT
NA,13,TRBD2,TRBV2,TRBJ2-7,CASSFRLADEQYF,TGTGCCAGCAGTTTTAGACTAGCTGACGAGCAGTACTTC
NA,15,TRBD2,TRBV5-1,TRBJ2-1,CASSSTSGSLSEQFF,TGCGCCAGCAGCTCGACTAGCGGGAGTTTAAGTGAGCAGTTCTTC
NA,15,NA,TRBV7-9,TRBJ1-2,CASSLAEQLRYGYTF,TGTGCCAGCAGCTTGGCCGAGCAGCTTCGGTATGGCTACACCTTC
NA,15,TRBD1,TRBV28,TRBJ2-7,CASSSSRDRGREQYF,TGTGCCAGCAGTTCGTCCCGGGACAGGGGGCGCGAGCAGTACTTC
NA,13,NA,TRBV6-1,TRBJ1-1,CASSDRQASEAFF,TGTGCCAGCAGTGATAGACAGGCCTCTGAAGCTTTCTTT
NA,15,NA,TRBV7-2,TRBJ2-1,CASSLDGKVHNEQFF,TGTGCCAGCAGCTTAGACGGGAAGGTCCACAATGAGCAGTTCTTC
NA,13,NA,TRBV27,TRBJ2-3,CASSFGGPDTQYF,TGTGCCAGCAGCTTTGGGGGGCCAGATACGCAGTATTTT
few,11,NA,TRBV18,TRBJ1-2,CASSPDYGYTF,TGTGCCAGCTCACCAGACTATGGCTACACCTTC
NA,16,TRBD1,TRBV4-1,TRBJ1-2,CASSPTGTGDHYGYTF,TGCGCCAGCAGCCCGACCGGGACAGGGGACCACTATGGCTACACCTTC
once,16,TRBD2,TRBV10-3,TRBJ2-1,CAISDLSRGTYNEQFF,TGTGCCATCAGTGACCTGTCGCGGGGGACTTACAATGAGCAGTTCTTC
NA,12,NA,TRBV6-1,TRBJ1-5,CASSRSPQPQHF,TGTGCCAGCAGCAGAAGCCCTCAGCCCCAGCATTTT
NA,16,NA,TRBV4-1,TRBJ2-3,CASSPQRPGATDTQYF,TGCGCCAGCAGCCCCCAAAGACCAGGGGCCACAGATACGCAGTATTTT
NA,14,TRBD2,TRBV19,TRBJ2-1,CASKTSGRGYEQFF,TGTGCCAGTAAGACTAGCGGGAGGGGGTATGAGCAGTTCTTC
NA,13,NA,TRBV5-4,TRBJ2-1,CASSPGLSDEQFF,TGTGCCAGCAGCCCCGGACTATCGGATGAGCAGTTCTTC
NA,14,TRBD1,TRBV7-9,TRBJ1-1,CASSHGTDSFEAFF,TGTGCCAGCAGCCACGGGACAGACTCCTTTGAAGCTTTCTTT
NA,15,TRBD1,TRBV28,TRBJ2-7,CASSKFGTGSYEQYF,TGTGCCAGCAGTAAATTCGGGACAGGCTCCTACGAGCAGTACTTC
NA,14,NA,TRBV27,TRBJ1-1,CASSLQGKNTEAFF,TGTGCCAGCAGTTTACAGGGGAAGAACACTGAAGCTTTCTTT
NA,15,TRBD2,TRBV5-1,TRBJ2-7,CASSSVAGASYEQYF,TGCGCCAGCAGCTCCGTAGCGGGGGCCTCCTACGAGCAGTACTTC
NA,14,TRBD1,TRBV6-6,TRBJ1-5,CASSGQGGNQPQHF,TGTGCCAGCAGTGGACAGGGGGGCAATCAGCCCCAGCATTTT
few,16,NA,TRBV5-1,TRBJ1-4,CASSLGGATTNEKLFF,TGCGCCAGCAGCTTGGGGGGTGCTACAACTAATGAAAAACTGTTTTTT
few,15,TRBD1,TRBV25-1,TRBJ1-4,CASSTTGQVPEKLFF,TGTGCCAGTTCTACCACCGGACAGGTTCCAGAAAAACTGTTTTTT
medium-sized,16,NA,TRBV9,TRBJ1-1,CASSGPGDLENTEAFF,TGTGCCAGCAGCGGACCTGGGGACTTGGAAAACACTGAAGCTTTCTTT
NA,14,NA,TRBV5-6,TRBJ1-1,CASSLAGIDTEAFF,TGTGCCAGCAGCTTGGCCGGGATTGACACTGAAGCTTTCTTT
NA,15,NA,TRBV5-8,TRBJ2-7,CASSRGMGGGQGQYF,TGTGCCAGCAGCCGAGGAATGGGCGGGGGCCAGGGGCAGTACTTC
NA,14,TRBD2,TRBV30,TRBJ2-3,CAWNRGGSADTQYF,TGTGCCTGGAACCGGGGCGGGAGCGCAGATACGCAGTATTTT
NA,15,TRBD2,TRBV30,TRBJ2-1,CAWDVSTSGGGEQFF,TGTGCCTGGGATGTCTCGACTAGCGGGGGAGGTGAGCAGTTCTTC
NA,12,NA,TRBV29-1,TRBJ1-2,CSVESGAQGYTF,TGCAGCGTTGAATCAGGGGCGCAGGGCTACACCTTC
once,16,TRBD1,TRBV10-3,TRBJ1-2,CAISDPRGKTNYGYTF,TGTGCCATCAGTGACCCCAGGGGGAAGACTAACTATGGCTACACCTTC
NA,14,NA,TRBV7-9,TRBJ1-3,CASRRDISGNTIYF,TGTGCCAGCAGGAGGGACATCTCTGGAAACACCATATATTTT
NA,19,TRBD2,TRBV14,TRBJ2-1,CASSQAGLAGGPIYNEQFF,TGTGCCAGCAGCCAAGCAGGACTAGCGGGGGGCCCGATATACAATGAGCAGTTCTTC
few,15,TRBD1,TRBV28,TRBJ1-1,CASSRQGAGNTEAFF,TGTGCCAGCTCCAGACAGGGGGCCGGAAACACTGAAGCTTTCTTT
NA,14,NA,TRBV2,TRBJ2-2,CASSPRLGTGELFF,TGTGCCAGCAGCCCTCGATTAGGCACCGGGGAGCTGTTTTTT
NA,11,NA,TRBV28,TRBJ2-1,CASRTLAGQFF,TGTGCCAGCCGGACTCTGGCGGGGCAGTTCTTC
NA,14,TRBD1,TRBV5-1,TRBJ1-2,CASSGQGASYGYTF,TGCGCCAGCAGCGGGCAGGGGGCGAGCTATGGCTACACCTTC
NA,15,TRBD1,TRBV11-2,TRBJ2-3,CASSLIGGSTDTQYF,TGTGCCAGCAGCTTGATAGGGGGCAGCACAGATACGCAGTATTTT
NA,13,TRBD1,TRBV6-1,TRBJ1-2,CASSITGGYGYTF,TGTGCCAGCAGTATAACAGGGGGCTATGGCTACACCTTC
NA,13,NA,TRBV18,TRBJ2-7,CASSPSQGSEQYF,TGTGCCAGCTCACCATCTCAGGGGAGCGAGCAGTACTTC